These 23 T cell receptor beta chains came from one sample sequenced in a study of blood T cell repertoires in COVID-19. Produced via immunoSEQ multiplex PCR; TCRdb's table is partial and in-frame only. The table includes about 160,000 clones, 80% detected once. Sequenced input: PBMCs or T cells enriched from blood (not recorded which). These receptors all stem from a woman aged 55-70 years who had recovered from COVID-19.

A single count supports this clone. This chain connects TRBV3-1 (or the pseudogene TRBV3-2) to TRBJ2-7; TRBD1 agrees at 9 bases. The CDR3 has 14 residues. The trim removed 4 bases at V and 7 bases at J, leaving 8 bases unmatched. The germline V gene has CDR1 LGHDT and CDR2 YNNKEL (reference sequence). The CDR3: CASSPTGGLREQYF. In DNA, the CDR3 is TGTGCCAGCAGCCCGACAGGGGGGCTCAGGGAGCAGTACTTC.

This chain uses TRBV24-1 with TRBJ1-2; 10 bases map to TRBD1. The CDR3 contains 13 residues. Unmatched junction bases numbered 0, after V lost 2 bases and J lost 7 bases. Germline V lookup: CDR1 KGHDR, CDR2 SFDVKD. CDR3 sequence (DNA): TGTGCCACCAGTGATTGGACAGGGGGTGGCTACACCTTC. This sequence encodes CATSDWTGGGYTF.

The rearrangement joins TRBV27 to TRBJ1-6, with D possibly being TRBD1 (6 bases). V gave up 2 bases and J gave up 10 bases, with 15 bases separating them. CDR3 size: 15 residues. Germline assignment: CDR1 MNHEY and CDR2 SMNVEV (reference sequence). CDR3 sequence (DNA): TGTGCCAGCAGTTTAAGCCAGGGGAGTGGGTCACCCCTCCACTTT. Encoded protein: CASSLSQGSGSPLHF.

This clone came up once. This chain's CDR3 is CSVKTAIQGWGQTQYF. Written as DNA, the CDR3 is TGCAGCGTGAAAACCGCGATACAGGGTTGGGGCCAGACCCAGTACTTC. V gene TRBV29-1 combines with J gene TRBJ2-5; possibly TRBD1 for D (6 bases). This CDR3 comprises 16 residues. V was trimmed by 6 bases and J by 6 bases, leaving 26 bases between them. Germline CDR1 is SQVTM and CDR2 is ANQGSEA.

In regard to this clone: A read error may account for a junction end that differs from germline. This chain connects TRBV5-1 to TRBJ1-4, with TRBD1 as a possible D gene (5 bases). The length of the CDR3 is 16 residues. From germline, CDR1 is SGHRS and CDR2 YFSETQ. The CDR3 nucleotides are TGCGCAAGCAGCTGGTCAGGGTGGGCAACTAATGAAAAACTGTTTTTT. It encodes CASSWSGWATNEKLFF.

The chain recombines TRBV5-1 with TRBJ2-7; D may be TRBD1 (6 bases). The CDR3 extends over 14 amino acids. Trimming stripped 0 bases from V and 2 bases from J, with 9 bases between. Germline lookup yields CDR1 SGHRS and CDR2 YFSETQ. The CDR3 protein is CASSLGDRTYEQYF. DNA of the CDR3: TGCGCCAGCAGCTTGGGTGACAGGACCTACGAGCAGTACTTC.

This chain connects TRBV15 to TRBJ2-5; D call uncertain. Germline CDR1 and CDR2: LNHNV and YYDKDF (reference sequence). The CDR3 loop spans 14 amino acids. With 0 bases removed from V and 4 bases from J, the gap between germline ends came to 9 bases. Here the CDR3 DNA reads TGTGCCACCAGCAGAGATCTGGCGGCAGAGACCCAGTACTTC. Amino acid sequence: CATSRDLAAETQYF.

The chain uses TRBV30 and TRBJ2-3; 9 bases are shared with TRBD2. Germline assignment: CDR1 GTSNPN and CDR2 SVGIG (reference sequence). The CDR3 is 14 residues long. V was pared by 1 base and J by 4 bases, with 3 bases of the junction left unmatched. CDR3: CAWSGSGRPDTQYF. Written as DNA, the CDR3 is TGTGCCTGGAGTGGAAGCGGGAGGCCAGATACGCAGTATTTT.

The chain recombines TRBV4-1 with TRBJ1-1, with D possibly being TRBD1 (5 bases). V shed 1 base and J shed 3 bases, with 9 bases lying between them. Germline V gives CDR1 MGHRA, CDR2 YSYEKL. The CDR3 is 14 residues long. CDR3 protein: CASSQGGIDTEAFF. The DNA of the CDR3 is TGCGCCAGCAGCCAAGGGGGCATAGACACTGAAGCTTTCTTT.

This chain uses TRBV21-1 with TRBJ1-5; no check of the table's D call, TRBD1, against the DNA was made. TRBV21-1 is recorded as a pseudogene. CDR3 length: 16 amino acids. The CDR3 DNA reads TGTGCCAGCAGCAAAAACTCTGGGCAGTATAATCAGCCCCAGCATTTT. This encodes CASSKNSGQYNQPQHF.

This clone was counted once. The chain carries TRBV19 and TRBJ1-1; TRBD1 agrees at 9 bases. V gave up 6 bases and J gave up 3 bases; unmatched junction bases: 11. Germline V gene data show CDR1 as LNHDA and CDR2 as SQIVND (reference sequence). The CDR3 contains 16 residues. CDR3 region: CASSRPRQGGHTEAFF. The DNA of the CDR3 is TGTGCCAGTAGCCGTCCGCGACAGGGGGGTCACACTGAAGCTTTCTTT.

V gene TRBV7-2 combines with J gene TRBJ2-7; the D gene is possibly TRBD1 (6 bases). This CDR3 has 16 residues. Trimming left V 4 bases short and J 1 base short, with 17 bases between. Germline V CDR1 and CDR2: SGHTA, FQGNSA. The CDR3 region is CASSWQTQGLSYEQYF. In DNA form, the CDR3 reads TGTGCCAGCAGCTGGCAGACACAGGGTCTTTCCTACGAGCAGTACTTC.

This sequence joins TRBV5-4 and TRBJ2-5, with D possibly matching TRBD1 (6 bases). Germline values: CDR1 SGHNT, CDR2 YYREEE (reference sequence). With 0 bases removed from V and 4 bases from J, the gap between germline ends came to 10 bases. The CDR3 loop spans 14 amino acids. CDR3 residues: CASSLGGGIETQYF. The CDR3 nucleotides are TGTGCCAGCAGCTTGGGTGGGGGCATAGAGACCCAGTACTTC.

The sample holds one count of this clone. The V and J genes are TRBV15 and TRBJ1-1; unclear D gene. The CDR3 contains 12 residues. CDR1 LNHNV and CDR2 YYDKDF come from the germline V gene (reference sequence). V was cut by 5 bases and J by 5 bases, with 9 bases left in between. Here the CDR3 reads CATSERRTEAFF. For the CDR3, the DNA is TGTGCCACCAGCGAACGGAGGACTGAAGCTTTCTTT.

This clone was picked up a small number of times. The chain carries TRBV19 and TRBJ1-6, with TRBD1 as a possible D gene (5 bases). Trimming stripped 4 bases from V and 9 bases from J, with 16 bases between. The CDR3 has 15 residues. CDR1 and CDR2 from the germline V gene are LNHDA and SQIVND (reference sequence). CDR3 bases: TGTGCCAGTAGTAGGGGACTCCACGACGGTTCACCCCTCCACTTT. As protein: CASSRGLHDGSPLHF.

This sequence joins TRBV7-9 and TRBJ1-1, with a weak D call TRBD1 (6 bases). CDR1 SEHNR and CDR2 FQNEAQ come from the germline V gene (reference sequence). This CDR3 spans 18 amino acids. V gave up 3 bases and J gave up 0 bases, with 20 bases separating them. For the CDR3, the DNA is TGTGCCAGCAGCTTGAAGGGTTGGGGGCGGAACATGAACACTGAAGCTTTCTTT. This codes for CASSLKGWGRNMNTEAFF.

In this sample, this clone turned up a few times. V usage is TRBV6-2 or TRBV6-3 and J usage is TRBJ2-5, with D possibly TRBD1 on 5 matching bases. Germline-derived CDR1 and CDR2 are MNHEY and SVGEGT. V lost 0 bases, J lost 5 bases, and 13 bases lay in between. This CDR3 contains 15 residues. The CDR3 DNA follows: TGTGCCAGCAGTTACTCGGGGCTAGACAGCGAGACCCAGTACTTC. Its protein product is CASSYSGLDSETQYF.

The rearrangement joins TRBV6-5 to TRBJ1-2; perhaps TRBD1 as D (5 bases). V was clipped by 0 bases and J by 1 base, with 9 bases between them. Per germline, CDR1 MNHEY and CDR2 SVGAGI. This CDR3 comprises 15 residues. The CDR3, as DNA: TGTGCCAGCAGTTACTCGAGACAGCTTAACTATGGCTACACCTTC. Protein: CASSYSRQLNYGYTF.

V usage is TRBV10-3 and J usage is TRBJ2-1; 7 bases map to TRBD1. The CDR3 totals 13 residues. V shed 4 bases, J shed 3 bases, and the junction held 0 bases outside the gene matches. From germline, CDR1 is ENHRY and CDR2 SYGVKD. Here the CDR3 DNA reads TGTGCCATCAGTGGACAGGGCTACAATGAGCAGTTCTTC. It encodes CAISGQGYNEQFF.

This rearrangement joins TRBV23-1 to TRBJ2-5; 9 bases align to TRBD1. TRBV23-1 falls under the ORF class, with uncertain function. V was pared by 3 bases and J by 5 bases, with 13 bases of the junction left unmatched. This CDR3 is 17 amino acids long. As DNA, the CDR3 is TGCGCCAGCAGTCAGCAATCGACAGGACAGGGGAGCGAGACCCAGTACTTC. Protein product: CASSQQSTGQGSETQYF.

This clone appeared once. The chain links TRBV10-2 to TRBJ1-2; 7 bases map to TRBD1. V dropped 7 bases and J dropped 5; count of bases not matched to a gene: 4. Per germline, CDR1 WSHSY and CDR2 SAAADI. CDR3 length: 12 amino acids. CDR3 DNA: TGCGCCAGCATGCAGGGGGATTATGGCTACACCTTC. Translating gives CASMQGDYGYTF.

This chain links TRBV7-2 with TRBJ2-3, with 9 bases matching TRBD2. Trimming cost V 1 base and J 3 bases; bases outside gene matches: 8. The CDR3 length is 17 residues. Germline lookup yields CDR1 SGHTA and CDR2 FQGNSA. In DNA form, the CDR3 reads TGTGCCAGCAGCTTAGTTTTTAGCGGGGGTGGGACAGATACGCAGTATTTT. Residues: CASSLVFSGGGTDTQYF.

The chain links TRBV10-2 to TRBJ2-2; the D gene is possibly TRBD2 (5 bases). This CDR3 has 14 amino acids. Germline V gene lookup returns CDR1 WSHSY and CDR2 SAAADI. Trimming took 6 bases from V and 0 from J, leaving 8 bases between them. The CDR3: CASRLVANTGELFF. The CDR3 DNA reads as TGCGCCAGCAGACTAGTTGCGAACACCGGGGAGCTGTTTTTT.